This TCR beta chain was found in a study of read filtering for tumor transcriptome and immune sequencing (TCRdb year 2020). For the wider study: Of the patients in the cohort, about 17 were male and around 15 were female, and their mean age was 65.9 years, with a range of roughly 40 to 80. Under revised international staging, roughly eight patients fell into R-ISS I, more than 15 into R-ISS II and 7 into R-ISS III. After DNase treatment, whole-transcriptome libraries were prepared using the TruSeq RNA Access Library Prep Kit. One of the main goals was to work out a read-filtering strategy for immune repertoire data, in particular whether clonotypes backed by only a single read should be removed. Using the same bone marrow samples, the study compared TCR repertoires obtained by targeted immune repertoire sequencing with those obtained by bulk whole-transcriptome sequencing. Per sample, about 4.05 to 10.27 million TCR-region mapped reads were obtained with IR-seq, compared with only roughly 85 to 1,300 with RNA-seq. Broad study findings and their caveats: Single-read clonotypes made up roughly 85% of clonotypes but only approximately 3.5% of total reads in IR-seq, compared with more than 65% of clonotypes and 44.6% of reads in RNA-seq. The sorted CD138-negative fraction was composed of a mixed bone marrow immune population rather than of purified T cells. When single-read clonotypes were removed, the proportions of shared clonotypes in IR-seq and RNA-seq correlated more strongly. Compared with RNA-seq, IR-seq captured clonotypes at much higher depth and more reliably, and a smaller IR-seq throughput was enough to identify most shared clonotypes.

This clonotype was found many times. The specificity of this receptor is unknown. No much larger clonotype is one base removed from it; base qualities were not supplied. Each patient had bone marrow sampled at the time of active disease. Isolation of bone marrow mononuclear cells was performed by Ficoll-Hypaque density gradient centrifugation. CD138-negative cells were obtained by negative selection after labeling with CD138 magnetic microbeads on a MACS separator, removing myeloma plasma cells. Purity of the isolated cells was checked by flow cytometry on an Attune NxT using CD138 antibodies. TRIzol reagent was used to extract total RNA, and a NanoDrop spectrophotometer was used to quantify the extracted RNA. For each patient, the CD138-negative bone marrow sample underwent paired RNA-seq and IR-seq. The germline V gene provides CDR1 SNHLY and CDR2 FYNNEI. Relative to germline, V is 7 bases shorter and J is 3 bases shorter, with 10 bases between their ends. The CDR3 contains 13 residues, cysteine and phenylalanine counted. The retained sequence is limited to the CDR3, 39 bases, with the frame set at the first base.

Starting from 350 to 500 ng RNA, TCR libraries were constructed with the Immunoverse kit using molecular barcoded adaptors that cover the alpha/delta and beta/gamma chains. TCR library preparation used the same RNA that was used for transcriptome sequencing. TCR libraries were sequenced on an Illumina HiSeq 4000 with 2 x 150 cycles. The paper's data handling went like this. With MiXCR, TCR reads were aligned to human V, D, J and C references and assembled into CDR3 clonotypes, with quality filtering and error correction included. Clonotype counts and gene usage diversity were analyzed with the tcR package in R. Raw mapping reads were checked after the RNA-seq reads had been mapped by STAR aligner version 2.5.3a onto the human GRCh37 genome. To test how sequencing depth affected the clonotypes detected, IR-seq fastq files were randomly downsampled with Seqtk 1.3. TCRdb reanalyzed the raw reads on its own, using fastp at Q25 for trimming and MiXCR for clone calling, and kept in-frame beta chains. Entries that share a CDR3 protein sequence are merged under the most common genes and DNA. The V and J calls reflect TCRdb's pipeline rather than the authors' work. In all, the sample holds around 33,000 distinct CDR3 sequences, and around a sixth of those were seen once. Jointly, the top ten make up under 20% of the sample.

The clonotype comes from a donor at least 40 years old with multiple myeloma. The specimen sequenced was a population of CD138-negative cells sorted from bone marrow. The label giving this sample's cell subset or site can be read as: bone marrow mononuclear cells depleted of CD138+ plasma/myeloma cells by negative magnetic selection. The chain employs TRBV2 and TRBJ2-1; there is no confident call for the D gene. At the DNA level, the sequence is TGTGCCAGCACGTGGACGGGCTACAATGAGCAGTTCTTC. Translated, this gives CASTWTGYNEQFF.